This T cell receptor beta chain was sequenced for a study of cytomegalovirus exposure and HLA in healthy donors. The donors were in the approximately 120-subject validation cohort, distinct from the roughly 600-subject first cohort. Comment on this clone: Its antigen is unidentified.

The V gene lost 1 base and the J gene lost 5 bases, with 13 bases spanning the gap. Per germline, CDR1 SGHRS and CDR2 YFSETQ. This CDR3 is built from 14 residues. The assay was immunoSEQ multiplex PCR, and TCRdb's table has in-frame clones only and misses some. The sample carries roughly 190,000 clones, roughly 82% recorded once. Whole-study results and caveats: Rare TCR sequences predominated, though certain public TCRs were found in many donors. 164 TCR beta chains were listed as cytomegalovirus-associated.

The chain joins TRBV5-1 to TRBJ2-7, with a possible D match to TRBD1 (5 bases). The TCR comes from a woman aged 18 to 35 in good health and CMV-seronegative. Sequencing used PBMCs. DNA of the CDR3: TGCGCCAGCAGCTTGCAGGGCCGTAGAAACGAGCAGTACTTC. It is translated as CASSLQGRRNEQYF.